This T cell receptor beta chain was identified during a study of T-cell reconstitution after alpha-beta-depleted transplantation in children. Study-wide results and caveats: It was newly produced T cells that mostly accounted for T-cell counts and diversity one year after transplant.

The CDR3 is made up of 14 amino acids. Germline CDR1 is SGHRS and CDR2 is YFSETQ. With V trimmed by 4 bases and J by 5 bases, 7 bases remained unmatched. This clonotype was seen repeatedly, ten times or more. Its antigen is still unknown. The library targeted TCRbeta and was prepared with unique molecular identifiers. One entry per CDR3 protein, called by TCRdb with MiXCR from the PCR reads. The sample carries fewer than 550,000 distinct CDR3 sequences, about 10% recorded once. The TCR was taken from a child aged 2-15 years with inherited bone marrow failure, due to receive a stem cell transplant. The source was PBMCs, collected before TCRalphabeta/CD19-depleted stem cell transplant. J is TRBJ2-7 and V is TRBV5-1, with 9 bases lining up with TRBD1. The CDR3 DNA follows: TGCGCCAGCAGCGGGGGGGACAGGGCCCACGAGCAGTACTTC. Encoded protein: CASSGGDRAHEQYF.